The next 8 T cell receptor beta chains were all read from a single sample in a study of regulatory T cells in long-lasting Graves disease. Described time point: persistent/refractory GD, antithyroid drugs over 5 years with positive TRAb. Extracted RNA from PBMCs served as the source of the TCR library. Arm-PCR of CDR3 regions with iRepertoire HTBI primers generated TCR beta libraries. From the multiplex PCR reads, TCRdb called clonotypes with MiXCR, one entry per CDR3 protein. The table has about 660,000 distinct CDR3 sequences, approximately 31% seen once. The sequenced sample was peripheral blood mononuclear cells (PBMCs), obtained when the disease was refractory, from a patient treated with antithyroid drugs. All receptors come from a female donor with Graves disease.

CDR3 amino acids: CASSFRDLAYEQYF. The DNA of the CDR3 is TGCGCCAGCAGCTTCCGGGACTTGGCCTACGAGCAGTACTTC. This chain uses TRBV5-1 with TRBJ2-7, with D possibly TRBD2 on 6 matching bases. From germline, CDR1 is SGHRS and CDR2 YFSETQ. Trimming cost V 2 bases and J 2 bases, with 11 bases left between them. This CDR3 contains 14 residues. Based on the CDR3 plus reference TRBV5-1 and TRBJ2-7, the full variable domain is KAGVTQTPRYLIKTRGQQVTLSCSPISGHRSVSWYQQTPGQGLQFLFEYFSETQRNKGNFPGRFSGRQFSNSRSEMNVSTLELGDSALYLCASSFRDLAYEQYFGPGTRLTVT.

The chain is built from TRBV6-5 and TRBJ1-1; D is unresolved. Trimming removed 2 bases from V and 10 bases from J, with 11 bases in between. CDR1 MNHEY and CDR2 SVGAGI come from the germline V gene. This CDR3 is 12 amino acids long. Here the CDR3 reads CASSYGGAGAFF. In DNA form, the CDR3 reads TGTGCCAGCAGTTACGGCGGCGCTGGAGCTTTCTTT.

In its sample, this clonotype was seen many times. The chain links TRBV29-1 to TRBJ1-5; 8 positions agree with TRBD1. Germline CDR1 and CDR2: SQVTM and ANQGSEA. J lost 0 bases, V lost 7 bases, and 5 bases had no gene match. The CDR3 has 14 amino acids. CDR3: CSARQGNSNQPQHF. CDR3 sequence (DNA): TGCAGCGCGAGACAGGGGAATAGCAATCAGCCCCAGCATTTT.

This CDR3 reads CSAKTGGYGYTF. CDR3 nucleotide sequence: TGCAGCGCTAAGACAGGAGGCTATGGCTACACCTTC. The chain is built from TRBV29-1 and TRBJ1-2, with a weak D call TRBD1 (6 bases). In germline, CDR1 is SQVTM, CDR2 ANQGSEA. Trimming took off 7 bases at V and 4 bases at J, with 13 bases between the two ends. The CDR3 consists of 12 residues.

The chain is built from TRBV25-1 and TRBJ1-6; no clear D gene. CDR1 is MGHDK, CDR2 SYGVNS, per germline. The CDR3 loop spans 12 amino acids. The ends were cut back, 6 bases at V and 10 bases at J, with 10 bases in the middle. CDR3 in DNA: TGTGCCAGCAGGAATTTGCTATCACCCCTCCACTTT. Its protein is CASRNLLSPLHF.

V is TRBV6-5 and J is TRBJ1-4, with D perhaps TRBD1 (5 bases). The germline V gene encodes CDR1 MNHEY and CDR2 SVGAGI. The CDR3 length is 16 residues. V gave up 2 bases and J gave up 8 bases, with 18 bases separating them. In DNA form, the CDR3 reads TGTGCCAGCAGTTACGAAAGGGGCTACCCGGGGGAAAAACTGTTTTTT. It specifies CASSYERGYPGEKLFF.

The chain employs TRBV18 and TRBJ1-2; D may be TRBD1 (5 bases). Germline V gene data show CDR1 as KGHSH and CDR2 as LQKENI. Deletions cut 4 bases from V and 5 bases from J, with 17 bases between. The length of the CDR3 is 15 residues. The CDR3 here is CASSLGMGTRYGYTF. The CDR3 region has the DNA TGTGCCAGCTCACTCGGGATGGGGACCAGATATGGCTACACCTTC.

The genes are TRBV3-1 and TRBJ1-4, with D perhaps matching TRBD1 (6 bases). Per germline, CDR1 LGHDT and CDR2 YNNKEL (reference sequence). V gave up 8 bases and J gave up 6 bases, with 13 bases separating them. The CDR3 is 13 residues long. CDR3 sequence: CASGGGGDEKLFF. DNA for the CDR3: TGTGCCAGCGGAGGGGGGGGAGATGAAAAACTGTTTTTT.